The 10 T cell receptor beta chains presented below share a single source sample, sequenced in a study of blood T cell repertoires in COVID-19. Assay: immunoSEQ multiplex PCR; the TCRdb copy retains only in-frame clones and omits some. The sample lists approximately 190,000 clones, 84% occurring once. The sequenced sample was peripheral blood. The source of these receptors is a human donor in a cohort sampled during active COVID-19.

The rearrangement uses TRBV19 and TRBJ1-1; D gene unclear. The V gene's germline CDR1 is LNHDA and CDR2 SQIVND (reference sequence). This CDR3 has 12 residues. V was cut by 1 base and J by 9 bases, with 9 bases left in between. The CDR3 loop reads CASSIGASKAFF. CDR3 sequence (DNA): TGTGCCAGTAGTATAGGGGCATCTAAAGCTTTCTTT.

This chain connects TRBV10-1 to TRBJ1-2, with D maybe TRBD1 (5 bases). V dropped 0 bases and J dropped 8 bases, with 13 bases sitting between them. The CDR3 is 14 amino acids. Germline CDR1 reads WNHNN; CDR2 reads SYGVQD (reference sequence). CDR3 in DNA: TGCGCCAGCAGTGAGTCTCATGGTTGGGGCGGCTACACCTTC. This encodes CASSESHGWGGYTF.

V gene TRBV4-2 combines with J gene TRBJ2-1; 10 positions agree with TRBD2. The CDR3 contains 16 residues. V was clipped by 0 bases and J by 12 bases; unmatched bases: 11. The germline gives CDR1 LGHNA, CDR2 YNFKEQ. In nucleotides, the CDR3 is TGTGCCAGCAGCCAAGATCTGGCTAGCGGGAGCGTAAGGCAGTTCTTC. Its translation is CASSQDLASGSVRQFF.

This clone was counted many times. The gene calls are TRBV9 and TRBJ2-2, with D unclear. Germline loops: CDR1 SGDLS, CDR2 YYNGEE. Deletions cut 0 bases from V and 6 bases from J, with 6 bases between. The CDR3 is made up of 13 amino acids. The CDR3 here is CASSVALSGELFF. CDR3 in DNA: TGTGCCAGCAGCGTAGCCCTTTCCGGGGAGCTGTTTTTT.

The chain uses TRBV11-2 and TRBJ1-4; 8 bases are shared with TRBD1. Germline CDR1 reads SGHAT; CDR2 reads FQNNGV. V lost 5 bases and J lost 7; bases outside the gene matches: 9. There are 15 residues in the CDR3. This CDR3 reads CASSATGQGVEKLFF. As DNA, the CDR3 is TGTGCCAGCAGCGCGACAGGACAGGGAGTTGAAAAACTGTTTTTT. The full variable domain, completed using reference TRBV11-2 and TRBJ1-4, is EAGVAQSPRYKIIEKRQSVAFWCNPISGHATLYWYQQILGQGPKLLIQFQNNGVVDDSQLPKDRFSAERLKGVDSTLKIQPAKLEDSAVYLCASSATGQGVEKLFFGSGTQLSVL.

The rearrangement joins TRBV19 to TRBJ2-5, with D tentatively TRBD2 (5 bases). This CDR3 is built from 12 residues. CDR1 LNHDA and CDR2 SQIVND come from the germline V gene (reference sequence). Trimming cost V 6 bases and J 5 bases, with 10 bases left between them. CDR3 region: CASSGVGETQYF. As DNA, the CDR3 is TGTGCCAGTAGCGGGGTGGGGGAGACCCAGTACTTC.

The V call is TRBV27, the J call TRBJ2-7, with TRBD1 identical over 8 bases. The CDR3 covers 14 residues. V shed 6 bases, J shed 3 bases, and the junction held 7 bases outside the gene matches. Germline-derived CDR1 and CDR2 are MNHEY and SMNVEV (reference sequence). The CDR3 nucleotides are TGTGCCAGCAGCCAGGGGACAGGCCGCTACGAGCAGTACTTC. Encoded protein: CASSQGTGRYEQYF.

The rearrangement uses TRBV18 and TRBJ1-2; no firm D call. Per germline, CDR1 KGHSH and CDR2 LQKENI. V was shortened by 5 bases and J by 5 bases, with 21 bases between the two germline ends. CDR3 length equals 16 residues. The CDR3, as DNA: TGTGCCAGCTCAGGCGGGAAGGCCGGGCCGAATTATGGCTACACCTTC. Amino acid sequence: CASSGGKAGPNYGYTF.

A remark on this clone: Additional DNA sequences in this sample encode the identical CDR3. J is TRBJ2-7 and V is TRBV2; D is uncertain. The V gene's germline CDR1 is SNHLY and CDR2 FYNNEI. V was cut by 3 bases and J by 0 bases, with 6 bases left in between. The CDR3 is made up of 13 amino acids. The CDR3 coding sequence is TGTGCCAGCAGTGAGGGCATCTCCTACGAGCAGTACTTC. Translated: CASSEGISYEQYF.

The gene calls are TRBV9 and TRBJ2-3; 7 bases match TRBD1. The CDR3 covers 14 residues. Germline V gene data show CDR1 as SGDLS and CDR2 as YYNGEE. V trimming: 4 bases; J trimming: 5 bases; junction bases outside the gene matches: 7. In DNA, the CDR3 is TGTGCCAGCAGCCCCCAGACAGGGAGAGATACGCAGTATTTT. It encodes CASSPQTGRDTQYF.